The 9 T cell receptor beta chains below were found in one sample sequenced in a study of memory CD4+ T cells and cytomegalovirus serostatus. Assay used: immunoSEQ multiplex PCR; TCRdb lists only in-frame clones, some missing. The data contain under 65,000 clones, roughly 80% of them singletons. The sort gate was single viable CD3+CD4+CD8-CD45RO+ cells for memory CD4+ T cells. Input material: memory CD4+ T cells from blood. The receptor set was obtained from an adult in good health and CMV-seronegative.

The chain carries TRBV5-4 and TRBJ2-3; 12 positions agree with TRBD2. After removal of 4 bases from V and 4 bases from J, the junction contained 4 bases not matched to a gene. Per the germline V gene, CDR1 is SGHNT and CDR2 is YYREEE (reference sequence). The CDR3 length is 15 residues. This chain's CDR3 is CASSLTSGSSDTQYF. CDR3 DNA sequence: TGTGCCAGCAGCCTGACTAGCGGGAGCTCAGATACGCAGTATTTT.

This clone was seen just once. This chain uses TRBV30 with TRBJ1-5; the D gene is possibly TRBD1 (5 bases). Germline CDR1 is GTSNPN and CDR2 is SVGIG (reference sequence). CDR3 length: 14 amino acids. The V end lost 0 bases, the J end lost 7 bases, and 13 bases lay between the germline ends. CDR3 region: CAWSVQQARQPQHF. The CDR3, as DNA: TGTGCCTGGAGTGTACAACAGGCAAGGCAGCCCCAGCATTTT.

This clone appeared a single time. This rearrangement joins TRBV7-8 to TRBJ2-3; perhaps D is TRBD1 or TRBD2 (7 bases each). V lost 5 bases and J lost 8, with 17 bases in between. The CDR3 loop spans 14 amino acids. Germline V CDR1 and CDR2: SGHVS, FQNEAQ. CDR3 DNA: TGTGCCAGCAGCCTGGAACAGGGGAGGGGTACGCAGTATTTT. Protein product: CASSLEQGRGTQYF.

The J gene is TRBJ1-4, the V gene TRBV7-2; a weak D match, TRBD1 (6 bases). CDR3 size: 12 residues. Trimming took 3 bases from V and 11 from J, leaving 10 bases between them. Germline V gives CDR1 SGHTA, CDR2 FQGNSA. The CDR3 DNA is TGTGCCAGCAGCTTCCTAGGGGGGAAACTGTTTTTT. Translating it yields CASSFLGGKLFF. Full variable domain (missing parts from reference TRBV7-2 and TRBJ1-4): GAGVSQSPSNKVTEKGKDVELRCDPISGHTALYWYRQSLGQGLEFLIYFQGNSAPDKSGLPSDRFSAERTGGSVSTLTIQRTQQEDSAVYLCASSFLGGKLFFGSGTQLSVL.

This sequence joins TRBV6-1 and TRBJ2-3; 12 nucleotides match TRBD2. Looked up from germline, CDR1 is MNHNS and CDR2 is SASEGT. The CDR3 sequence is 17 residues long. Germline trimming cut 4 bases from V and 4 bases from J; bases unmatched to any gene: 9. This chain's CDR3 is CASSALPTSGRADTQYF. In DNA, the CDR3 is TGTGCCAGCAGTGCCCTACCGACTAGCGGGAGAGCAGATACGCAGTATTTT.

The chain recombines TRBV9 with TRBJ1-1; the D is unclear. CDR3 length: 15 amino acids. V lost 4 bases, J lost 1 base, and 14 bases lay in between. The germline CDR1 and CDR2 sequences are SGDLS and YYNGEE. This CDR3 is CASSPRVGENTEAFF. CDR3 coding DNA: TGTGCCAGCAGCCCGAGGGTTGGTGAGAACACTGAAGCTTTCTTT.

This chain joins TRBV6-1 and TRBJ2-1; D possibly matches TRBD1 or TRBD2 (6 bases each). Germline-derived CDR1 and CDR2 are MNHNS and SASEGT. The CDR3 spans 11 residues. V was pared by 6 bases and J by 10 bases, with 10 bases between. The CDR3 bases are TGTGCCAGCAGGGGGGGCAGGGAGCAGTTCTTC. Protein sequence: CASRGGREQFF.

The gene calls are TRBV11-2 and TRBJ1-6; D gene ambiguous. The CDR3 consists of 13 residues. Per germline, CDR1 SGHAT and CDR2 FQNNGV. The ends were cut back, 4 bases at V and 0 bases at J, with 1 base in the middle. CDR3 DNA: TGTGCCAGCAGCTACTCCTATAATTCACCCCTCCACTTT. It specifies CASSYSYNSPLHF.

As to this clone: Other DNA sequences in the sample encode the same CDR3. J is TRBJ2-7 and V is TRBV28; no clear D. Trimming stripped 3 bases from V and 1 base from J, with 7 bases between. CDR3 length: 13 amino acids. The germline V gene has CDR1 MDHEN and CDR2 SYDVKM. CDR3 DNA sequence: TGTGCCAGCAGTTTCCCAGGTTCCTACGAGCAGTACTTC. Its protein is CASSFPGSYEQYF. The complete variable domain, with remaining parts taken from reference TRBV28 and TRBJ2-7, reads DVKVTQSSRYLVKRTGEKVFLECVQDMDHENMFWYRQDPGLGLRLIYFSYDVKMKEKGDIPEGYSVSREKKERFSLILESASTNQTSMYLCASSFPGSYEQYFGPGTRLTVT.